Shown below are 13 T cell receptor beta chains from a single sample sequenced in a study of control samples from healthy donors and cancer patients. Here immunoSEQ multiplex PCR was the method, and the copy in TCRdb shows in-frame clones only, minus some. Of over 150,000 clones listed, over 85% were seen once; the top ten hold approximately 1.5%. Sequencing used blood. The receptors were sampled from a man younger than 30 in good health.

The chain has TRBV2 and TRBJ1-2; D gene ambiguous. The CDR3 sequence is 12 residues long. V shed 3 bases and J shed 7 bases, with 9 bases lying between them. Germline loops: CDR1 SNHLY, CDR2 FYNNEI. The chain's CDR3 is CASSEPESGYTF. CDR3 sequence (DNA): TGTGCCAGCAGTGAGCCAGAAAGTGGCTACACCTTC.

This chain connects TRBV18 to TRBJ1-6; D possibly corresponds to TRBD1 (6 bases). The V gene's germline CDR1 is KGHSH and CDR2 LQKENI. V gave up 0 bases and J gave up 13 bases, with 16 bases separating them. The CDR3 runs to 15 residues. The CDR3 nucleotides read TGTGCCAGCTCACCACCATCTAGGGGGGAAGGGCCCCTCCACTTT. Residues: CASSPPSRGEGPLHF.

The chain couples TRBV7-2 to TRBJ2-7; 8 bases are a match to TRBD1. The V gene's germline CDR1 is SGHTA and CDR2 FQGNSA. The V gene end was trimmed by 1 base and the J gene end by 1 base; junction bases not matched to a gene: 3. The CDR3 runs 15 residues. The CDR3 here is CASSLGRGPSYEQYF. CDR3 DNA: TGTGCCAGCAGCTTAGGCAGGGGGCCATCCTACGAGCAGTACTTC. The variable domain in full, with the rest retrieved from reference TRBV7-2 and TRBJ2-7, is GAGVSQSPSNKVTEKGKDVELRCDPISGHTALYWYRQSLGQGLEFLIYFQGNSAPDKSGLPSDRFSAERTGGSVSTLTIQRTQQEDSAVYLCASSLGRGPSYEQYFGPGTRLTVT.

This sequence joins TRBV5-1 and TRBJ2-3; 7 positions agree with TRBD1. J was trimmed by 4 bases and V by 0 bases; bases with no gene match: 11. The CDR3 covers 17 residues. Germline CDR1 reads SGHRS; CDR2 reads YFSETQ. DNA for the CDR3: TGCGCCAGCAGCTTGGTTCGGAGCAGGGGGAGCGCAGATACGCAGTATTTT. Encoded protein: CASSLVRSRGSADTQYF.

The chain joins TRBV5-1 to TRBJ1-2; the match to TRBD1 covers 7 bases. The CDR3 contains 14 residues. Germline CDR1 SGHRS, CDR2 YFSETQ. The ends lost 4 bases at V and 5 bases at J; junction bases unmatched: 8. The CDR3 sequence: CASSPGQDTYGYTF. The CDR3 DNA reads TGCGCCAGCAGCCCTGGACAGGACACTTATGGCTACACCTTC. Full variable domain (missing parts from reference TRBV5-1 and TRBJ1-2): KAGVTQTPRYLIKTRGQQVTLSCSPISGHRSVSWYQQTPGQGLQFLFEYFSETQRNKGNFPGRFSGRQFSNSRSEMNVSTLELGDSALYLCASSPGQDTYGYTFGSGTRLTVV.

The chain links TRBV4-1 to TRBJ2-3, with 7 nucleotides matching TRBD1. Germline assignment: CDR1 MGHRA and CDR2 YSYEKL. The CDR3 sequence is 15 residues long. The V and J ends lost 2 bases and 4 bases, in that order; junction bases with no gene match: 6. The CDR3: CASSQLDRDADTQYF. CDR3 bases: TGCGCCAGCAGCCAACTCGACAGGGATGCAGATACGCAGTATTTT.

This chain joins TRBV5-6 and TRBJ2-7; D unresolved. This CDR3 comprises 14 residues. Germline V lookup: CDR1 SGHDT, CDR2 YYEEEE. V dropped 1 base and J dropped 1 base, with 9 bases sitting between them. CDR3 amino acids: CASSLLSPSYEQYF. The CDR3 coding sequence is TGTGCCAGCAGCTTGTTGAGCCCGTCCTACGAGCAGTACTTC. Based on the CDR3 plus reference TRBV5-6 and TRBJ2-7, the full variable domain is DAGVTQSPTHLIKTRGQQVTLRCSPKSGHDTVSWYQQALGQGPQFIFQYYEEEERQRGNFPDRFSGHQFPNYSSELNVNALLLGDSALYLCASSLLSPSYEQYFGPGTRLTVT.

DNA for the CDR3: TGTGCCAGCAGAATATCTTTGCAAGAGACCCAGTACTTC. It encodes CASRISLQETQYF. The gene calls are TRBV28 and TRBJ2-5, with D uncertain. V lost 6 bases and J lost 2, with 10 bases in between. CDR3 length equals 13 residues. Germline V gene lookup returns CDR1 MDHEN and CDR2 SYDVKM.

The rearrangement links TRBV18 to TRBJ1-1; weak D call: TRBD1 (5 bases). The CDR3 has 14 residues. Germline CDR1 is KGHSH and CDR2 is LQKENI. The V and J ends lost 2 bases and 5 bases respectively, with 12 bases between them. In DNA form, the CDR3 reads TGTGCCAGCTCACCAGGGGGAATGGGGACTGAAGCTTTCTTT. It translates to CASSPGGMGTEAFF.

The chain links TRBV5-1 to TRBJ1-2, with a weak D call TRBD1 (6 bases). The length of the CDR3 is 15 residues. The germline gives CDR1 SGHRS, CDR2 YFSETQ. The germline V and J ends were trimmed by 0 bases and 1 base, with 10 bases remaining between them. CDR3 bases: TGCGCCAGCAGCTTGGAAACAGGGAATAACTATGGCTACACCTTC. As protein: CASSLETGNNYGYTF.

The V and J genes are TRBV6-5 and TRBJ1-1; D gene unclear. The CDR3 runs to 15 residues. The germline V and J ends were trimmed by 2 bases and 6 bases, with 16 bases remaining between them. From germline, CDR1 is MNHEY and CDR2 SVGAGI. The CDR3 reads CASSYGSGLNAEAFF. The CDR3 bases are TGTGCCAGCAGTTACGGTTCTGGGTTAAACGCTGAAGCTTTCTTT.

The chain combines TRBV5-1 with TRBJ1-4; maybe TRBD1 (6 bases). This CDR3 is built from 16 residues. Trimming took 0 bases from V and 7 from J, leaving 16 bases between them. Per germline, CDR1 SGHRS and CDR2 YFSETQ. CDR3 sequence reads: CASSLARQAPSEKLFF. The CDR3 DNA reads TGCGCCAGCAGCTTGGCTAGACAGGCCCCTAGTGAAAAACTGTTTTTT.

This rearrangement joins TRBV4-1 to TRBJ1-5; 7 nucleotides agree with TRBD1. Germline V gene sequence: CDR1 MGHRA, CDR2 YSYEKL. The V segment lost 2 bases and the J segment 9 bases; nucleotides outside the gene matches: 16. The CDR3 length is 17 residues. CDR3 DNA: TGCGCCAGCAGCCAACCCTCAGGGGGGGGCGTCCCCTGGCCCCAGCATTTT. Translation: CASSQPSGGGVPWPQHF.